This TCR beta chain was sequenced during a study of shared clonotypes between healthy human individuals. Study-level results: What limited the represented genetic and exposure-history diversity was the small number of donors. The study found roughly 5% of naive CD4 clonotypes shared across a handful of donors.

Sorted-subset replicate PCR reactions were performed with about 200 ng DNA, corresponding to about 32,000 T cell genomes. The data were produced by immunoSEQ multiplex PCR, yet TCRdb's version contains in-frame clones alone and is incomplete. The sample consists of around 690,000 clones, about nine tenths of them appearing once. The table lists this clone with a count of one. Its cognate antigen is unknown. CDR3 length: 16 residues. Germline-derived CDR1 and CDR2 are SEHNR and FQNEAQ (reference sequence). V dropped 5 bases and J dropped 2; count of bases not matched to a gene: 9. V and J are TRBV7-9 and TRBJ2-3; the match to TRBD2 covers 8 bases. The source material was memory CD8+ T cells from PBMCs. Subset of the sample: CD45RO+ cells pooled with CCR7-negative TemRA cells. The sequence was obtained from a man aged 18 to 29 in good health. Some clones in this sample may be carry-over from other donors' samples. The CDR3 coding sequence is TGTGCCAGCAGCCCCCGGGAGGGACTATTCACAGATACGCAGTATTTT. It yields the protein CASSPREGLFTDTQYF.